In its sample, the clone carrying this T cell receptor beta chain was seen a few times. This record comes from a study of T cells in Graves' hyperthyroidism and ophthalmopathy. Diagnoses were made from clinical symptoms, serum measures (thyroxine and TRAb), thyroid ultrasound and orbital computed tomography. Amplified TCR beta CDR3 regions derived from RNA transcripts. Researchers ran a first-round RT-PCR on the TCR CDR3 using the HTBI primer set. MiXCR, applied by TCRdb to the multiplex PCR reads, yields one record per CDR3 protein. The table lists about 560,000 distinct CDR3 sequences, roughly 17% of them singletons. CDR1 MNHNS and CDR2 SASEGT come from the germline V gene. This CDR3 contains 17 residues. V lost 7 bases and J lost 3; bases outside the gene matches: 10.

The receptor comes from a woman aged 18-30 years with Graves' hyperthyroidism. V is TRBV6-1 and J is TRBJ2-7; 15 bases agree with TRBD2. Sequencing used blood. This CDR3 is CASKKGLAGGSYYEQYF. DNA for the CDR3: TGTGCCAGCAAAAAGGGACTAGCGGGGGGCTCCTACTACGAGCAGTACTTC.